The clone carrying this T cell receptor (beta chain) was counted at least ten times. Its antigen is not known. The observed sequence ends 3 residues before the CDR3 terminus, with the missing tail filled in from the germline J gene. CDR3 size: 15 residues. Germline values: CDR1 KGHSH, CDR2 LQKENI. With 5 bases clipped from V and 1 base from J, the junction kept 1 base outside the gene matches. This record belongs to a study of T cell clonality in common variable immunodeficiency. Method: immunoSEQ multiplex PCR; TCRdb's copy keeps in-frame clones and lacks some. There are 25,000 to 30,000 clones in the sample, none observed a single time. Findings and limits, study-wide: Common variable immunodeficiency TCR beta sequences reportedly had fewer deletions and N-nucleotide insertions.

The V gene is TRBV18, the J gene TRBJ2-7; TRBD2 matches at 14 bases. The sequence derives from a human donor with common variable immunodeficiency. Sequenced: peripheral blood mononuclear cells. The covered CDR3 bases are TGTGCCAGCTCAGGGACTAGCGGGAGATCCTACGAG. Its translation: CASSGTSGRSYE. The complete CDR3 reads CASSGTSGRSYEQYF. The variable domain in full, completed from reference TRBV18 and TRBJ2-7, reads NAGVMQNPRHLVRRRGQEARLRCSPMKGHSHVYWYRQLPEEGLKFMVYLQKENIIDESGMPKERFSAEFPKEGPSILRIQQVVRGDSAAYFCASSGTSGRSYEQYFGPGTRLTVT.